This record concerns one T cell receptor beta chain sequence. Its specificity is not known. UMI-labeled TRB cDNA libraries were prepared by 5' RACE. TCRdb re-called the 5' RACE reads and shows each CDR3 protein once, DNA omitted. There are roughly 59,000 distinct CDR3 sequences in the sample, with about 0.68% held by the top ten. Naive CD8+ T cells showed a CD45RO-CCR7+CD27+CD95- phenotype. The data belong to a study of CXCR3-negative and CXCR3-positive naive CD8 T cells. The CDR3 length is 16 residues. Germline values: CDR1 SGHVS, CDR2 FNYEAQ. Whole-study findings and limits: Hydrophobicity was higher for TRB CDR3s found in CXCR3-positive naive cells than in CXCR3-negative naive cells. Memory CD8+ cells showed much lower diversity, while both naive subsets were comparably high. The study found that naive CXCR3-negative and CXCR3-positive cells shared TRBV-TRBJ usage, while memory cells differed. With surface CD5 comparable between naive subsets, TCR strength was estimated using properties derived from the TRB CDR3.

Sequenced input: naive CXCR3+ CD8+ T cells from blood. Indicated subset: CD45RO-CCR7+CD27+CD95- naive CD8+ T cells expressing CXCR3 (TNR3+). The clonotype originates from a human donor in good health. Some clones in this sample may be carry-over from other donors' samples. The chain joins TRBV7-6 to TRBJ2-3. This CDR3 reads CASSLGAPPPTDTQYF.